A single T cell receptor beta chain is shown here with its context. This sample stems from a study of blood T cell repertoires in COVID-19. The repertoire was sequenced with immunoSEQ multiplex PCR; TCRdb's copy has only in-frame clones and lacks some. The table records tens of thousands of clones, approximately 86% of them present only once. Trimming cost V 3 bases and J 0 bases; bases outside gene matches: 8. The CDR3 is made up of 17 amino acids. CDR1 and CDR2 (germline): LNHDA, SQIVND (reference sequence). This chain uses TRBV19 with TRBJ1-1, with 9 bases lining up with TRBD1. This TCR came from a man aged 60 to 69 with active COVID-19. Sequenced input: peripheral blood. CDR3 sequence: CASSIPDRGKMNTEAFF. CDR3 nucleotides: TGTGCCAGTAGTATCCCCGACAGGGGGAAGATGAACACTGAAGCTTTCTTT.